The T cell receptor (beta chain) under discussion was sequenced for a study of monozygotic twins with inflammatory bowel disease. In germline, CDR1 is SGHTA, CDR2 FQGTGA. There are 14 residues in the CDR3. TCRdb reprocessed the 5' RACE reads and reports one entry per CDR3 protein, with no DNA. The sample totals around 450,000 distinct CDR3 sequences; its top ten clones hold around 2.4%. Concerning this clonotype: The antigen is not known.

General study points: The authors could not tell different T cell subtypes apart. It was in IBD patients that TCRbeta diversity (inverse Simpson) was lower than in healthy co-twins.

Donors gave about 2.6 ml of blood apiece. Whole blood without T cell sorting served as the source of isolated total RNA. The origin of this receptor is a human donor with ulcerative colitis or Crohn's disease, or a healthy co-twin of an affected twin (not recorded which). The sequenced sample consisted of blood. This chain joins TRBV7-3 and TRBJ2-3; as DNA is missing, the TRBD1 call by TCRdb cannot be tested. The CDR3 protein is CASSRGQRTDTQYF.